A selection of T cell receptor beta chains follows, all from one sample in a study of control samples from healthy donors and cancer patients. TCRdb keeps only in-frame clones here, not all; method: immunoSEQ multiplex PCR. The sample includes 74,000 or so clones, 89% seen only once; the top ten take more than 7%. The material sequenced was blood. All receptors derive from a man aged 50-59 years in good health. Both conserved end residues are part of each CDR3. The D gene is left open where the match is weak. Clone size is given for some rows only: seen once, a few or many times, or a class if the clone is expanded.

clone_size d_call cdr3_length j_call v_call cdr3_aa cdr3_nt
few NA 13 TRBJ2-5 TRBV5-5 CASSLFPGETQYF TGTGCCAGCAGCTTGTTCCCGGGGGAGACCCAGTACTTC
few NA 13 TRBJ2-2 TRBV6-5 CASSYGVAGELFF TGTGCCAGCAGTTACGGTGTTGCCGGGGAGCTGTTTTTT
NA TRBD1 15 TRBJ1-4 TRBV30 CAWIPRDRDRWELFF TGTGCCTGGATTCCACGGGACAGGGACAGGTGGGAACTGTTTTTT
NA NA 16 TRBJ1-4 TRBV10-3 CAISKGGRAVNEKLFF TGTGCCATTTCTAAAGGGGGACGGGCGGTTAATGAAAAACTGTTTTTT
NA NA 15 TRBJ1-1 TRBV10-3 CAISKTGGKNTEAFF TGTGCCATCAGCAAGACAGGTGGGAAGAACACTGAAGCTTTCTTT
NA NA 16 TRBJ1-4 TRBV5-1 CASSFAGISTNEKLFF TGCGCCAGCAGCTTCGCCGGAATTTCAACTAATGAAAAACTGTTTTTT
few NA 15 TRBJ2-2 TRBV14 CASSQEWQRTGELFF TGTGCCAGCAGCCAAGAATGGCAGCGAACCGGGGAGCTGTTTTTT
few NA 14 TRBJ2-7 TRBV24-1 CATSGASDTYEQYF TGTGCCACCAGTGGGGCGTCAGATACCTACGAGCAGTACTTC
few NA 14 TRBJ1-5 TRBV7-6 CASSLGNSNQPQHF TGTGCCAGCAGCTTGGGAAATAGCAATCAGCCCCAGCATTTT
NA TRBD1 15 TRBJ1-1 TRBV19 CASRRTGHSNTEAFF TGTGCCAGTAGAAGGACAGGGCATTCGAACACTGAAGCTTTCTTT
once TRBD2 15 TRBJ2-7 TRBV27 CASSSPGLAGSEQYF TGTGCCAGCAGTTCGCCGGGACTAGCGGGGAGCGAGCAGTACTTC
NA TRBD2 15 TRBJ2-3 TRBV7-9 CASSPMGLATDTQYF TGTGCCAGCAGCCCCATGGGACTAGCAACAGATACGCAGTATTTT
NA TRBD1 15 TRBJ2-1 TRBV14 CASSLTGGVYNEQFF TGTGCCAGCAGCCTGACAGGGGGCGTCTACAATGAGCAGTTCTTC
once NA 12 TRBJ2-2 TRBV6-5 CASTSGAGELFF TGTGCCAGCACCTCCGGGGCCGGGGAGCTGTTTTTT
NA NA 12 TRBJ2-2 TRBV5-1 CASSLGAGELFF TGCGCCAGCAGCTTGGGGGCCGGGGAGCTGTTTTTT
NA NA 14 TRBJ1-1 TRBV11-2 CASSLGVGTTEAFF TGTGCCAGCAGCTTAGGAGTAGGGACCACTGAAGCTTTCTTT
once NA 15 TRBJ1-5 TRBV5-6 CASSLVVQAGQPQHF TGTGCCAGCAGCTTGGTCGTGCAGGCGGGTCAGCCCCAGCATTTT
NA TRBD1 14 TRBJ2-7 TRBV5-4 CASSPGTGAYEQYF TGTGCCAGCAGCCCCGGGACAGGGGCCTACGAGCAGTACTTC
NA NA 12 TRBJ1-3 TRBV12-5 CASGGGRNTIYF TGTGCTAGTGGCGGAGGCAGAAACACCATATATTTT
once NA 14 TRBJ1-2 TRBV6-5 CASFTRGGYYGYTF TGTGCCAGCTTTACCAGGGGAGGGTACTATGGCTACACCTTC
NA NA 13 TRBJ1-6 TRBV7-3 CASSVGPSSPLHF TGTGCCAGCAGCGTGGGGCCTTCCTCACCCCTCCACTTT
NA TRBD1 15 TRBJ1-1 TRBV6-5 CASIYRGSLNTEAFF TGTGCCAGCATTTACAGGGGCAGCTTGAACACTGAAGCTTTCTTT
NA NA 15 TRBJ1-1 TRBV18 CASSQSVPGNTEAFF TGTGCCAGCTCACAAAGCGTTCCCGGGAACACTGAAGCTTTCTTT
NA NA 14 TRBJ2-2 TRBV7-8 CASSLAEHTGELFF TGTGCCAGCAGCTTAGCGGAACACACCGGGGAGCTGTTTTTT
NA NA 12 TRBJ1-1 TRBV21-1 CASRGGNTEAFF TGTGCCAGCAGGGGGGGGAACACTGAAGCTTTCTTT
NA NA 12 TRBJ1-2 TRBV29-1 CSVEDLPYGYTF TGCAGCGTTGAAGATCTTCCCTATGGCTACACCTTC
NA TRBD2 15 TRBJ2-1 TRBV7-3 CASSPTSGGVDEQFF TGTGCCAGCAGCCCTACTAGCGGGGGAGTCGATGAGCAGTTCTTC
NA NA 15 TRBJ1-6 TRBV5-1 CASSPGVIDNSPLHF TGCGCCAGCAGCCCGGGGGTGATTGATAATTCACCCCTCCACTTT
once TRBD1 15 TRBJ1-1 TRBV9 CASSKSRGLDTEAFF TGTGCCAGCAGCAAATCCAGGGGGCTAGACACTGAAGCTTTCTTT
once NA 14 TRBJ1-1 TRBV5-1 CASSPGGRTTEAFF TGCGCCAGCAGCCCGGGAGGCAGGACCACTGAAGCTTTCTTT
NA TRBD1 16 TRBJ2-2 TRBV6-6 CASSYSQGADTGELFF TGTGCCAGCAGTTACTCTCAGGGGGCGGACACCGGGGAGCTGTTTTTT
NA NA 15 TRBJ1-5 TRBV12-2 CASRPNPRIGQPQHF TGTGCAAGTCGCCCTAACCCCAGGATTGGTCAGCCCCAGCATTTT
NA NA 11 TRBJ1-1 TRBV11-2 CASSLDGRAFF TGTGCCAGCAGCCTGGACGGTCGAGCTTTCTTT
NA TRBD1 14 TRBJ2-7 TRBV11-1 CASSLEQGVYEQYF TGTGCCAGCAGCTTAGAACAGGGGGTCTACGAGCAGTACTTC
few NA 11 TRBJ2-1 TRBV15 CATSLTNEQFF TGTGCCACCAGTCTAACCAATGAGCAGTTCTTC
NA TRBD2 15 TRBJ2-3 TRBV24-1 CATSDLSGGTDTQYF TGTGCCACCAGTGACCTTAGCGGGGGCACAGATACGCAGTATTTT
few TRBD1 17 TRBJ1-5 TRBV28 CASSLWQGANSNQPQHF TGTGCCAGCAGTTTATGGCAGGGGGCCAATAGCAATCAGCCCCAGCATTTT
NA NA 13 TRBJ1-1 TRBV6-5 CASSYGRGAGAFF TGTGCCAGCAGTTACGGACGGGGGGCCGGAGCTTTCTTT
NA NA 16 TRBJ1-5 TRBV6-1 CASSEEGGSGNQPQHF TGTGCCAGCAGTGAAGAGGGGGGGAGTGGCAATCAGCCCCAGCATTTT
NA NA 15 TRBJ1-2 TRBV29-1 CSVDRDRPANYGYTF TGCAGCGTTGATAGAGACAGGCCCGCTAACTATGGCTACACCTTC
NA NA 12 TRBJ1-5 TRBV27 CASSLWGQPQHF TGTGCCAGCAGTTTATGGGGCCAGCCCCAGCATTTT
medium-sized TRBD2 15 TRBJ2-7 TRBV9 CASSVGPSGGYEQYF TGTGCCAGCAGCGTAGGTCCTAGCGGGGGTTACGAGCAGTACTTC
few TRBD1 14 TRBJ1-5 TRBV20-1 CSASLQGVEQPQHF TGCAGTGCTAGTTTACAGGGGGTAGAACAGCCCCAGCATTTT
NA TRBD1 15 TRBJ1-2 TRBV24-1 CATSDPKTGFDGYTF TGTGCCACCAGTGACCCGAAGACAGGGTTTGATGGCTACACCTTC